Shown below are 11 T cell receptor beta chains from a single sample sequenced in a study of glioma-infiltrating T cells after dendritic cell vaccination. The data were produced by immunoSEQ multiplex PCR, yet TCRdb's version contains in-frame clones alone and is incomplete. This sample has about 95,000 clones, with about 83% found just once. The sequencing here drew on blood, taken before dendritic cell vaccination. Receptors originate from a human donor with glioblastoma.

The chain joins TRBV5-6 to TRBJ1-2, with a possible D match to TRBD1 (6 bases). CDR1 is SGHDT, CDR2 YYEEEE, per germline. V dropped 0 bases and J dropped 4 bases, with 10 bases sitting between them. This CDR3 has 14 residues. The CDR3 DNA reads TGTGCCAGCAGCTTGGGCAGGGGAAGCTATGGCTACACCTTC. Its protein is CASSLGRGSYGYTF. Variable domain in full (rest from reference TRBV5-6 and TRBJ1-2): DAGVTQSPTHLIKTRGQQVTLRCSPKSGHDTVSWYQQALGQGPQFIFQYYEEEERQRGNFPDRFSGHQFPNYSSELNVNALLLGDSALYLCASSLGRGSYGYTFGSGTRLTVV.

The genes are TRBV7-6 and TRBJ2-3; D may be TRBD1 (6 bases). V was shortened by 5 bases and J by 2 bases, with 17 bases between the two germline ends. CDR1 SGHVS and CDR2 FNYEAQ come from the germline V gene. This CDR3 has 16 residues. DNA for the CDR3: TGTGCCAGCAGCCTGTCAGGGGTCCGAAACACAGATACGCAGTATTTT. This codes for CASSLSGVRNTDTQYF.

This sequence joins TRBV7-6 and TRBJ1-1; TRBD1 is a possible D gene (6 bases). V dropped 4 bases and J dropped 0 bases, with 9 bases sitting between them. Germline V gene sequence: CDR1 SGHVS, CDR2 FNYEAQ. This CDR3 has 14 residues. CDR3 coding DNA: TGTGCCAGCAGCTCAGGGGTCATGAACACTGAAGCTTTCTTT. As protein: CASSSGVMNTEAFF.

The rearrangement links TRBV28 to TRBJ2-7, with 7 bases fitting TRBD1. This CDR3 has 15 residues. Germline assignment: CDR1 MDHEN and CDR2 SYDVKM. After removal of 6 bases from V and 3 bases from J, the junction contained 11 bases not matched to a gene. CDR3 coding DNA: TGTGCCAGCAGCGCTAGGGGGCCTATATACTACGAGCAGTACTTC. Its translation is CASSARGPIYYEQYF.

Only one count was recorded for this clone. The chain combines TRBV5-1 with TRBJ2-6; the D gene is possibly TRBD1 (5 bases). This CDR3 region has 17 residues. V was clipped by 0 bases and J by 0 bases, with 10 bases between them. Germline assignment: CDR1 SGHRS and CDR2 YFSETQ. CDR3 DNA sequence: TGCGCCAGCAGCTTGGGACAGCTAACCTCTGGGGCCAACGTCCTGACTTTC. As protein: CASSLGQLTSGANVLTF.

The gene calls are TRBV5-6 and TRBJ2-7; D perhaps matches TRBD1 (6 bases). CDR1 and CDR2 (germline): SGHDT, YYEEEE. Trimming shortened V by 0 bases and J by 4 bases, and 14 bases separated the two germline ends. The CDR3 totals 15 residues. CDR3 bases: TGTGCCAGCAGCTTGGCTAGTGGCAGGGGTTACGAGCAGTACTTC. As protein: CASSLASGRGYEQYF.

This clone was picked up one time. This CDR3 is CASSELGDITGELFF. CDR3 nucleotides: TGTGCCAGCAGCGAGCTGGGGGACATCACCGGGGAGCTGTTTTTT. The chain links TRBV2 to TRBJ2-2; the D gene is possibly TRBD1 (6 bases). V was pared by 6 bases and J by 4 bases, with 15 bases between. This CDR3 spans 15 amino acids. Germline V gene lookup returns CDR1 SNHLY and CDR2 FYNNEI.

V usage is TRBV5-1 and J usage is TRBJ2-3; no clear D gene. Trimming shortened V by 6 bases and J by 2 bases, and 16 bases separated the two germline ends. The CDR3 totals 15 residues. CDR1 is SGHRS, CDR2 YFSETQ, per germline. The CDR3 DNA reads TGCGCCAGCACTTTGGGCCAACCAATCACAGATACGCAGTATTTT. Translating it yields CASTLGQPITDTQYF.

The chain couples TRBV20-1 to TRBJ2-1; weak D call: TRBD2 (6 bases). CDR1 is DFQATT, CDR2 SNEGSKA, per germline (reference sequence). Trimming took 3 bases from V and 6 from J, leaving 6 bases between them. There are 11 residues in the CDR3. CDR3 sequence: CSASGSNEQFF. The DNA for the CDR3 is TGCAGTGCTAGCGGGAGCAATGAGCAGTTCTTC.

The chain has TRBV7-7 and TRBJ2-3; D is perhaps TRBD2 (7 bases). Trimming removed 10 bases at V and 1 base at J, with 15 bases between. This CDR3 region has 14 residues. Germline CDR1 and CDR2: SSHAT and FNYEAQ (reference sequence). CDR3 region: CAIGGGEGTDTQYF. The CDR3 region has the DNA TGTGCCATCGGAGGGGGGGAAGGCACAGATACGCAGTATTTT.

The CDR3 DNA reads as TGTGCCAGCAGCCGGGGACAGCGGGGGAACACCATATATTTT. The encoded protein is CASSRGQRGNTIYF. The V gene is TRBV13, the J gene TRBJ1-3; 7 bases map to TRBD1. Germline CDR1 reads PRHDT; CDR2 reads FYEKMQ (reference sequence). Losses at the gene ends were 5 bases for V and 7 bases for J; bases not matched to a gene: 8. CDR3 size: 14 residues.